The rows below give T cell receptor beta chains drawn from one sample of a study of shared clonotypes between healthy human individuals. Clones were sequenced by immunoSEQ multiplex PCR, and TCRdb holds only the in-frame ones, with some missing. The sample has a few million clones; around 95% are singletons. Source material: naive CD8+ T cells from PBMCs. The source is a young man in good health. Some clones in this sample may be carry-over from other donors' samples. The CDR3 runs from the conserved cysteine through the conserved F or W. D genes are given only for firm matches. Only some rows state a clone size, as once, few, many or a class for expanded clones.

CASSIYRGTGELFF,TGTGCCAGTAGTATATACAGGGGCACCGGGGAGCTGTTTTTT,NA,TRBV19,TRBD1,TRBJ2-2
CASSMNEGNEQFF,TGTGCCAGCAGCATGAATGAGGGCAATGAGCAGTTCTTC,NA,TRBV6-5,NA,TRBJ2-1
CASNRTDYYGYTF,TGTGCCAGCAATAGGACGGACTACTATGGCTACACCTTC,NA,TRBV9,NA,TRBJ1-2
CASSLFGPGTGELFF,NA,NA,TRBV27,NA,TRBJ2-2
CASSLWGQHSEAFF,TGTGCCAGCAGCTTATGGGGACAGCACTCTGAAGCTTTCTTT,NA,TRBV5-4,TRBD1,TRBJ1-1
CSAGTGETYEQYF,TGCAGCGCCGGGACAGGGGAGACCTACGAGCAGTACTTC,NA,TRBV29-1,TRBD1,TRBJ2-7
CASRVDRGPSYEQYF,TGTGCCAGCAGGGTAGACAGGGGGCCCTCCTACGAGCAGTACTTC,NA,TRBV28,TRBD1,TRBJ2-7
CASRLDRNTEAFF,TGTGCCAGCAGGCTCGACAGGAACACTGAAGCTTTCTTT,NA,TRBV28,NA,TRBJ1-1
CASSLVAGADGELFF,TGTGCCAGCAGCTTAGTAGCGGGAGCTGACGGGGAGCTGTTTTTT,once,TRBV11-2,TRBD2,TRBJ2-2
CASRGVSYEQYF,TGCGCCAGCAGGGGGGTCTCCTACGAGCAGTACTTC,NA,TRBV10-2,NA,TRBJ2-7
CASSPPHTGELFF,TGTGCCAGCAGCCCCCCGCACACCGGGGAGCTGTTTTTT,few,TRBV9,NA,TRBJ2-2
CASSLAGRWAEAFF,TGTGCCAGCAGCTTAGCGGGACGATGGGCTGAAGCTTTCTTT,NA,TRBV7-8,NA,TRBJ1-1
CAVAPSPSYEQYF,TGTGCCGTCGCACCGTCACCCTCCTACGAGCAGTACTTC,NA,TRBV19,NA,TRBJ2-7
CASSISFNYGYTF,TGTGCCAGTAGTATAAGTTTCAACTATGGCTACACCTTC,NA,TRBV19,NA,TRBJ1-2
CASSPGPGTGRDEQFF,TGTGCCAGCAGCCCAGGGCCGGGGACGGGGAGGGATGAGCAGTTCTTC,NA,TRBV7-7,TRBD2,TRBJ2-1
CASSLVLTTTNEKLFF,TGTGCCAGCAGCTTAGTTCTTACGACAACTAATGAAAAACTGTTTTTT,NA,TRBV7-8,NA,TRBJ1-4
CASSLEAALLQETQYF,TGTGCCAGCAGCTTAGAGGCAGCTTTACTCCAAGAGACCCAGTACTTC,NA,TRBV7-2,NA,TRBJ2-5
CASSSIQLTGGQGFSNQPQHF,TGTGCCAGCAGCTCTATCCAATTAACGGGCGGGCAGGGGTTTAGCAATCAGCCCCAGCATTTT,once,TRBV7-3,NA,TRBJ1-5
CATDAREGSYEQYF,TGTGCCACCGATGCCCGGGAGGGTTCCTACGAGCAGTACTTC,NA,TRBV6-6,TRBD2,TRBJ2-7
CASSIGRFTEAFF,TGTGCCAGTAGTATAGGACGGTTCACTGAAGCTTTCTTT,once,TRBV19,NA,TRBJ1-1